These T cell receptor beta chains were read from a single sample in a study of blood T cell repertoires in COVID-19. The data were produced by immunoSEQ multiplex PCR, yet TCRdb's version contains in-frame clones alone and is incomplete. Counted here are fewer than 75,000 clones, 88% occurring once; the ten biggest clones make up about 4%. Material: peripheral blood. These receptors were obtained from a man aged 65-85 years with acute or convalescent COVID-19. Both conserved end residues are part of each CDR3. The D gene is left open where the match is weak. Expanded clones are given a class, and other clones once, few, many or no size at all.

v_call,j_call,d_call,clone_size,cdr3_aa,cdr3_nt
TRBV21-1,TRBJ2-7,-,once,CASRGQGRRSSYEQYF,TGTGCCAGCAGGGGACAGGGACGAAGGAGCTCCTACGAGCAGTACTTC
TRBV18,TRBJ2-7,-,-,CASSPLHAREEQYF,TGTGCCAGCTCGCCATTACACGCCCGGGAGGAGCAGTACTTC
TRBV7-9,TRBJ1-2,-,-,CASTDSGWYGYTF,TGTGCCAGCACCGATTCAGGATGGTATGGCTACACCTTC
TRBV7-9,TRBJ2-3,-,-,CASSLAPRSTDTQYF,TGTGCCAGCAGCTTAGCTCCGCGTAGCACAGATACGCAGTATTTT
TRBV28,TRBJ1-2,-,-,CASSNPGVVGYTF,TGTGCCAGCAGTAACCCAGGGGTCGTTGGCTACACCTTC
TRBV4-3,TRBJ2-7,-,-,CASSQDRSPGYPYEQYF,TGCGCCAGCAGCCAAGACAGATCACCCGGGTACCCCTACGAGCAGTACTTC
TRBV5-1,TRBJ2-2,-,-,CASSLSSVANTGELFF,TGCGCCAGCAGCTTGTCGTCGGTAGCGAACACCGGGGAGCTGTTTTTT
TRBV6-2/TRBV6-3,TRBJ2-6,TRBD2,-,CASSLGGLTGANVLTF,TGTGCCAGCAGCCTGGGAGGGTTAACTGGGGCCAACGTCCTGACTTTC
TRBV7-2,TRBJ2-6,-,-,CASSLLSSGANVLTF,TGTGCCAGCAGCTTACTTTCCTCTGGGGCCAACGTCCTGACTTTC
TRBV5-1,TRBJ2-3,TRBD1,-,CASSPDRGRGDTQYF,TGCGCCAGCAGCCCGGACAGGGGGCGCGGAGATACGCAGTATTTT
TRBV6-5,TRBJ2-7,TRBD1,-,CASRGQGTYEQYF,TGTGCCAGCAGGGGACAGGGCACCTACGAGCAGTACTTC
TRBV10-1,TRBJ2-2,-,-,CASSESSTGGPVGNTGELFF,TGCGCCAGCAGTGAGAGTAGTACAGGTGGTCCTGTAGGGAACACCGGGGAGCTGTTTTTT
TRBV7-9,TRBJ1-4,TRBD1,-,CASSRQGANEKLFF,TGTGCCAGCAGCCGACAGGGGGCTAATGAAAAACTGTTTTTT
TRBV6-5,TRBJ2-7,TRBD2,-,CASSRLAGAYEQYF,TGTGCCAGCAGTAGACTAGCGGGGGCCTACGAGCAGTACTTC
TRBV5-1,TRBJ2-3,-,-,CASMGVHSTDTQYF,TGCGCCAGCATGGGAGTTCATAGCACAGATACGCAGTATTTT
TRBV28,TRBJ1-4,TRBD1,-,CASSLYQGQGRYEKLFF,TGTGCCAGCAGTTTATACCAAGGACAGGGGAGATATGAAAAACTGTTTTTT
TRBV6-2/TRBV6-3,TRBJ2-3,TRBD2,once,CASSFSRLAGRDTQYF,TGTGCCAGCAGTTTCTCACGACTAGCGGGGAGAGATACGCAGTATTTT
TRBV5-4,TRBJ2-5,TRBD1,-,CASSSSGTAQETQYF,TGTGCCAGCAGCTCCTCCGGGACAGCACAAGAGACCCAGTACTTC
TRBV5-1,TRBJ1-4,TRBD1,-,CASSLVPPRGRVNEKLFF,TGCGCCAGCAGCTTGGTACCCCCCAGGGGGCGCGTTAATGAAAAACTGTTTTTT
TRBV11-2,TRBJ2-1,TRBD1,-,CASSLDVGAGGNEQFF,TGTGCCAGCAGCTTAGATGTGGGGGCAGGGGGTAATGAGCAGTTCTTC
TRBV30,TRBJ1-1,TRBD1,-,CASNRDRMNTEAFF,TGTGCCTCAAATAGGGACAGAATGAACACTGAAGCTTTCTTT
TRBV4-3,TRBJ1-4,TRBD1,few,CASSPGTGDEKLFF,TGCGCCAGCAGCCCCGGGACAGGGGACGAAAAACTGTTTTTT
TRBV19,TRBJ1-4,-,-,CASTYSMAYNEKLFF,TGTGCCAGTACCTACAGCATGGCCTATAATGAAAAACTGTTTTTT
TRBV6-5,TRBJ1-5,-,-,CASTSQAISNQPQHF,TGTGCCAGCACCTCACAGGCGATTAGCAATCAGCCCCAGCATTTT
TRBV6-5,TRBJ2-7,TRBD1,-,CASTWRQGAYEQYF,TGTGCCAGCACGTGGCGACAGGGTGCGTACGAGCAGTACTTC
TRBV29-1,TRBJ1-4,TRBD1,-,CSVQGSEEKLFF,TGCAGCGTACAGGGGAGTGAGGAAAAACTGTTTTTT
TRBV7-2,TRBJ2-3,TRBD1,once,CASSSTGGRTDTQYF,TGTGCCAGCAGCTCTACAGGGGGCCGCACAGATACGCAGTATTTT
TRBV11-2,TRBJ1-1,-,few,CASSLDPGGGTEAFF,TGTGCCAGCAGCTTAGATCCGGGGGGCGGCACTGAAGCTTTCTTT
TRBV6-6,TRBJ2-7,TRBD1,once,CASSRGQELVVGIKTYEQYF,TGTGCCAGCAGCCGAGGACAGGAGTTGGTTGTTGGAATTAAGACCTACGAGCAGTACTTC
TRBV2,TRBJ1-3,-,-,CASSASGNTIYF,TGTGCCAGCAGTGCTTCTGGAAACACCATATATTTT
TRBV7-8,TRBJ2-7,-,-,CASSFGQTGEQYF,TGTGCCAGCAGCTTCGGACAAACCGGCGAGCAGTACTTC
TRBV5-5,TRBJ1-1,-,-,CASSLQGSVTEAFF,TGTGCCAGCAGCTTGCAGGGATCTGTCACTGAAGCTTTCTTT
TRBV6-5,TRBJ1-1,-,-,CASSYSVTWNTEAFF,TGTGCCAGCAGTTACAGCGTCACATGGAACACTGAAGCTTTCTTT
TRBV7-9,TRBJ2-7,-,-,CASSYDSSSYEQYF,TGTGCCAGCAGCTATGACAGTTCCTCCTACGAGCAGTACTTC
TRBV30,TRBJ1-2,-,once,CAWSGRGYGYTF,TGTGCCTGGAGTGGCAGGGGTTATGGCTACACCTTC
TRBV7-2,TRBJ2-3,TRBD2,-,CASSLASGGTGTDTQYF,TGTGCCAGCAGCTTAGCTAGCGGGGGGACCGGCACAGATACGCAGTATTTT
TRBV14,TRBJ1-1,TRBD1,-,CASDQGAFTTEAFF,TGTGCCAGCGATCAGGGGGCTTTTACCACTGAAGCTTTCTTT
TRBV5-6,TRBJ1-6,-,-,CASSLGYRLSRAPLHF,TGTGCCAGCAGCTTGGGATACAGGTTATCTCGGGCACCCCTCCACTTT
TRBV15,TRBJ2-7,TRBD1,-,CATSRVQGVSYEQYF,TGTGCCACCAGCAGAGTTCAGGGGGTCTCCTACGAGCAGTACTTC
TRBV4-2,TRBJ1-1,TRBD1,-,CASSLRTGQMNTEAFF,TGTGCCAGCAGCCTCCGGACAGGGCAAATGAACACTGAAGCTTTCTTT
TRBV5-1,TRBJ1-6,-,-,CASSLGSGRLKLYNSPLHF,TGCGCCAGCAGCTTGGGTTCCGGGAGACTCAAACTCTATAATTCACCCCTCCACTTT
TRBV5-1,TRBJ2-7,TRBD1,-,CASSLNGQGSSYEQYF,TGCGCCAGCAGCTTAAATGGACAGGGGAGCTCCTACGAGCAGTACTTC
TRBV29-1,TRBJ2-7,TRBD1,once,CSAGQHDRDRGYEQYF,TGCAGCGCCGGCCAACACGACCGGGACAGGGGTTACGAGCAGTACTTC
TRBV7-6,TRBJ2-2,-,-,CASSLGGGRYTGELFF,TGTGCCAGCAGCTTAGGGGGGGGCCGGTACACCGGGGAGCTGTTTTTT
TRBV5-6,TRBJ1-4,TRBD1,once,CASSLRTGPNEKLFF,TGTGCCAGCAGCCTTAGGACAGGGCCAAATGAAAAACTGTTTTTT
TRBV6-5,TRBJ2-2,TRBD2,-,CASQRGFVGTGELFF,TGTGCCAGCCAGCGGGGGTTTGTCGGCACCGGGGAGCTGTTTTTT
TRBV12-3/TRBV12-4,TRBJ2-7,-,few,CASSPPLREQYF,TGTGCCAGCAGCCCCCCGCTGCGCGAGCAGTACTTC
TRBV28,TRBJ1-1,-,-,CASSFPGVREAFF,TGTGCCAGCAGCTTTCCAGGGGTAAGAGAAGCTTTCTTT
TRBV4-1,TRBJ2-5,TRBD2,-,CASQPGLGLRGGETQYF,TGCGCCAGCCAACCGGGATTAGGGCTACGCGGGGGGGAGACCCAGTACTTC
TRBV14,TRBJ1-2,-,-,CASSQKGRNYGYTF,TGTGCCAGCAGCCAAAAGGGGCGGAACTATGGCTACACCTTC
TRBV5-1,TRBJ1-3,TRBD1,-,CASSLRGQGSPGNTIYF,TGCGCCAGCAGCTTGAGGGGACAGGGGTCTCCAGGAAACACCATATATTTT
TRBV24-1,TRBJ2-3,TRBD2,-,CATSDSTSGDTQYF,TGTGCCACCAGTGATTCGACTAGCGGGGATACGCAGTATTTT